This T cell receptor (beta chain) was recovered during a study of graft-versus-host responses after intestinal transplantation. Study overall: Each transplant was multivisceral, liver-intestinal, or isolated intestinal. The study's findings and limits: GvH clones occurred in recipient marrow; some first appeared in ileum or blood. The highest levels of circulating GvH clones went along with early declines in HvG clones after transplant.

Comments on this clone: Antigen unknown.

The assay was immunoSEQ multiplex PCR, and TCRdb's table has in-frame clones only and misses some. Among roughly 50,000 clones listed, roughly nine tenths were seen once. In germline, CDR1 is SGHRS, CDR2 YFSETQ. The CDR3 is 14 residues long. The ends were cut back, 3 bases at V and 3 bases at J, with 12 bases in the middle. The receptor was derived from a human patient who received an intestinal transplant, so some T cells may come from the graft donor. The sequencing used PBMCs, collected roughly 680 days after intestinal transplant. V and J are TRBV5-1 and TRBJ1-1, with D possibly TRBD1 on 5 matching bases. The CDR3 DNA reads as TGCGCCAGCAGCTGGTACCTGGGGGACACTGAAGCTTTCTTT. Its translation is CASSWYLGDTEAFF.